Reported below is one T cell receptor (beta chain). The data were taken from a study of response to subunit inactivated influenza vaccine. TCRdb re-derived calls from the RT-PCR reads in MiXCR, one entry per CDR3 protein. Of about 540,000 distinct CDR3 sequences in the sample, approximately 20% are singletons; the top ten hold 2.8%. The CDR3 totals 13 residues. Trimming pared 1 base from V and 10 bases from J, leaving 11 bases between. CDR1 and CDR2 from the germline V gene are SEHNR and FQNEAQ (reference sequence). Another study also made use of these data, one on T cells expressing NK-cell markers. Per that paper: It was by 5'RACE template switching with UMIs that TCR beta cDNA was made. The CD3+CD56-NKG2C+ fraction of a few donors was likewise dominated by these clonotypes.

The receptor's source is a man in his fifties or sixties who received an inactivated influenza vaccine. V is TRBV7-9 and J is TRBJ2-1; D is uncertain. The input for sequencing was CD4+ T cells sorted from PBMCs, taken 12 days after vaccination. The CDR3 protein is CASSLVGLGEQFF. The DNA of the CDR3 is TGTGCCAGCAGCTTAGTTGGCCTCGGGGAGCAGTTCTTC.